Following are 6 T cell receptor beta chains from one sample sequenced in a study of T cell changes during pregnancy in multiple sclerosis. Some clones are missing from TCRdb's copy, which holds only in-frame ones; the method was immunoSEQ multiplex PCR. The sample holds around 130,000 clones; less than 97% are singletons and the top ten take around 0.46%. The material sequenced was peripheral blood, taken after pregnancy. The receptors were gathered from a female donor with multiple sclerosis, enrolled in a pregnancy study.

This chain links TRBV27 with TRBJ2-3; 7 bases map to TRBD2. Germline assignment: CDR1 MNHEY and CDR2 SMNVEV (reference sequence). The CDR3 is made up of 16 amino acids. V shed 5 bases and J 0 bases; nucleotides not matched to a gene: 8. Here the CDR3 reads CASSPTRSGSTDTQYF. CDR3 DNA: TGTGCCAGCAGTCCCACACGTAGCGGGAGCACAGATACGCAGTATTTT.

The CDR3 spells CASSIFGQGAFF. CDR3 DNA sequence: TGTGCCAGTAGTATATTTGGACAGGGGGCTTTCTTT. The chain is built from TRBV19 and TRBJ1-1; 9 positions match TRBD1. This CDR3 comprises 12 residues. Germline CDR1 and CDR2: LNHDA and SQIVND (reference sequence). After removal of 2 bases from V and 11 bases from J, the junction contained 3 bases not matched to a gene.

CDR3 sequence (DNA): TGTGCCAGCAGCTTCCCCGGGACTAGCGGGAGAGGGAATGAGCAGTTCTTC. As protein: CASSFPGTSGRGNEQFF. The chain employs TRBV7-3 and TRBJ2-1, with 14 nucleotides matching TRBD2. CDR3 length: 17 amino acids. CDR1 is SGHTA and CDR2 is FQGTGA in the germline V gene. Trimming cost V 3 bases and J 7 bases; bases outside gene matches: 8.

V usage is TRBV19 and J usage is TRBJ2-5; TRBD1 might be the D (7 bases). V was cut by 3 bases and J by 2 bases, with 13 bases left in between. The germline V gene has CDR1 LNHDA and CDR2 SQIVND (reference sequence). The length of the CDR3 is 15 residues. CDR3 DNA: TGTGCCAGTAGTATTAGGAGGGGGCATCAAGAGACCCAGTACTTC. It translates to CASSIRRGHQETQYF.

V usage is TRBV6-6 and J usage is TRBJ1-4, with D perhaps TRBD1 (5 bases). Trimming took 6 bases from V and 6 from J, leaving 17 bases between them. Germline V CDR1 and CDR2: MNHNY, SVGAGI (reference sequence). This CDR3 region has 15 residues. This CDR3 is CASRDSSRGDEKLFF. The CDR3 coding sequence is TGTGCCAGCAGGGACTCGTCCCGGGGGGATGAAAAACTGTTTTTT.

The genes are TRBV6-5 and TRBJ2-7; 7 bases match TRBD2. The CDR3 totals 15 residues. CDR1 MNHEY and CDR2 SVGAGI come from the germline V gene. Trimming cost V 6 bases and J 7 bases; bases outside gene matches: 15. The CDR3 DNA is TGTGCCAGCAGCCGGTCGGGAGGTGGCCTGATTGAGCAGTACTTC. Translation gives CASSRSGGGLIEQYF.